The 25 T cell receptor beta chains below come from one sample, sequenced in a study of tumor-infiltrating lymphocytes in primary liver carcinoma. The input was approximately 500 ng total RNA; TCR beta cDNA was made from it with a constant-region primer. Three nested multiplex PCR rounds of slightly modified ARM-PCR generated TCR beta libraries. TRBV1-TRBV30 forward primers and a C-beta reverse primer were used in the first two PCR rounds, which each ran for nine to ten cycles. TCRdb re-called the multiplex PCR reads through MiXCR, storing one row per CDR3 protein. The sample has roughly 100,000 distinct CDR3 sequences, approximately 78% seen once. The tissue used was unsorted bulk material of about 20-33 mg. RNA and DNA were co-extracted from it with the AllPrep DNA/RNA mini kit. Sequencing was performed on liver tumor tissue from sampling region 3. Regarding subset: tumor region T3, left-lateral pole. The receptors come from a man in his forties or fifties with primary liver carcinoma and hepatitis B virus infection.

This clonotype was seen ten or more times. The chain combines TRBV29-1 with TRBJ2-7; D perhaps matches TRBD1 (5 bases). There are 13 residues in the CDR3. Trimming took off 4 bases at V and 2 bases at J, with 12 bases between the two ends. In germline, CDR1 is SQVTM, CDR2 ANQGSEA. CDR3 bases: TGCAGCGTTGCCCTCCCACAGGCCTACGAGCAGTACTTC. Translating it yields CSVALPQAYEQYF.

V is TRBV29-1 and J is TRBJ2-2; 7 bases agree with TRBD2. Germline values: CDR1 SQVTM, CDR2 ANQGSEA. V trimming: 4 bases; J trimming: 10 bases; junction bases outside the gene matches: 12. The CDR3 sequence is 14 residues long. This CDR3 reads CSVALGGDAEELFF. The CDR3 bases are TGCAGCGTTGCTCTGGGAGGGGATGCCGAGGAGCTGTTTTTT.

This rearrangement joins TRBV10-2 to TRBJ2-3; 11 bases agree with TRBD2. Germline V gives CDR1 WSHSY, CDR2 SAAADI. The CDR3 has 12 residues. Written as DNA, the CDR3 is TGCGCTAACAGCCACACTAGCGGGAGAACGTATTTT. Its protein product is CANSHTSGRTYF.

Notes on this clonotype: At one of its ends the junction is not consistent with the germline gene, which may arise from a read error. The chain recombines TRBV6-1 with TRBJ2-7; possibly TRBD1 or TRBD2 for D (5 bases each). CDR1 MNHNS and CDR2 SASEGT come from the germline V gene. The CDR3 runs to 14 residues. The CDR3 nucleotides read TGTGCCACCCGCCGGGGCCTGAGCTCCTACGAGCAATACTTC. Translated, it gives CATRRGLSSYEQYF.

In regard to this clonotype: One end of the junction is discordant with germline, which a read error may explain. The CDR3 DNA sequence: TGTGCCATCAGTGAGTCGACGGGGGCAACTAATGGAAAACTGTTTTTT. Its protein is CAISESTGATNGKLFF. The gene calls are TRBV10-3 and TRBJ1-4; perhaps TRBD1 as D (6 bases). Germline V gives CDR1 ENHRY, CDR2 SYGVKD. The CDR3 is 16 amino acids.

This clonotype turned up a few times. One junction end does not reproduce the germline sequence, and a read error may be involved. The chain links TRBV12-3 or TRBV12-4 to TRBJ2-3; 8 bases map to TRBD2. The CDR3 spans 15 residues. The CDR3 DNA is TGTGCCAGCAGTTCCGGGGGGGCTGAATTCTATACGCAGTACTTT. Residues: CASSSGGAEFYTQYF.

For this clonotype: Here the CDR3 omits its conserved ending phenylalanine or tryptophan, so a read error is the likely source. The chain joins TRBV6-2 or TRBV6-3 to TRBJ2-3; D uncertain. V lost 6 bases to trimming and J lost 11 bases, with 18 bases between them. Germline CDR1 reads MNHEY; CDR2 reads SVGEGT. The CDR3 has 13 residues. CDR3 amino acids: CASSLMQDGRQYL. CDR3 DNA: TGTGCCAGCAGCCTCATGCAGGACGGACGGCAGTATTTA.

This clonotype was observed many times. CDR3 in DNA: TGCGCCAGCAGACATACCGACGACGAGCAGTACTTC. Translation: CASRHTDDEQYF. J is TRBJ2-7 and V is TRBV5-1; no clear D. Between the trimmed V and J ends, which lost 5 bases and 5 bases, there was a span of 11 bases. CDR3 size: 12 residues. Per the germline V gene, CDR1 is SGHRS and CDR2 is YFSETQ. Complete variable domain (other parts from reference TRBV5-1 and TRBJ2-7): KAGVTQTPRYLIKTRGQQVTLSCSPISGHRSVSWYQQTPGQGLQFLFEYFSETQRNKGNFPGRFSGRQFSNSRSEMNVSTLELGDSALYLCASRHTDDEQYFGPGTRLTVT.

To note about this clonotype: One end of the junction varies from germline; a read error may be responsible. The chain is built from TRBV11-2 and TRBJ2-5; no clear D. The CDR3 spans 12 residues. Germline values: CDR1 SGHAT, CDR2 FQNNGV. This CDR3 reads CASSLGQEAQYF. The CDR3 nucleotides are TGTGCCAGCAGCTTAGGCCAAGAGGCCCAGTATTTC.

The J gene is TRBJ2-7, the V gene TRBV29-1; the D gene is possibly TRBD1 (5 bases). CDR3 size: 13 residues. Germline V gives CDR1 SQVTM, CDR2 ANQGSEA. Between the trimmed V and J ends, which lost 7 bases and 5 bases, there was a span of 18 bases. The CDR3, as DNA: TGCAGCGCCCCTTTCCAGGGTCACCACGAGCAGTACTTC. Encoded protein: CSAPFQGHHEQYF.

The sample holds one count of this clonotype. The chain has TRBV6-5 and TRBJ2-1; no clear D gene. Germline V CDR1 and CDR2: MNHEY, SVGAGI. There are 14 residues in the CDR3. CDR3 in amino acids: CVDSPMSSYNEQFF. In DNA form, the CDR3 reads TGTGTCGATAGCCCTATGAGCTCCTACAATGAGCAGTTCTTC.

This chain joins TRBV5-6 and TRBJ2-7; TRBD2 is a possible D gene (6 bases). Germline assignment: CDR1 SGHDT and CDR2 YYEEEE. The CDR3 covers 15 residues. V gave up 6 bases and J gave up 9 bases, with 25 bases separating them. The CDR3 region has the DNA TGTGCCAGCATATTGGAGGGCAGTAATATTGGCGTGCAGTACTTC. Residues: CASILEGSNIGVQYF.

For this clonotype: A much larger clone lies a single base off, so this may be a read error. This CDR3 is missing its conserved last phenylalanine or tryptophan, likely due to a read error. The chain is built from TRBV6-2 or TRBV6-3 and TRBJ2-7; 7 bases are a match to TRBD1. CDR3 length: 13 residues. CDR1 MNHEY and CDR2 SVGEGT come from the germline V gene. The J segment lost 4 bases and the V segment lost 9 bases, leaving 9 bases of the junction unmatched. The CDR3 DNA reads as TGTGCCAGTGCCCGGACAGGAGCTTACGAGCAGTACTGC. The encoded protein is CASARTGAYEQYC.

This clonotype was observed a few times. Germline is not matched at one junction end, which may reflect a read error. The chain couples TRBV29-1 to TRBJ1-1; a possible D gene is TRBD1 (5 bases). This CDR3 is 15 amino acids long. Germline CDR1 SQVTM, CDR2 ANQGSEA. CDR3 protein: CSVAPGWGMNTEASF. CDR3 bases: TGTAGCGTTGCCCCAGGTTGGGGGATGAACACTGAAGCTTCCTTC. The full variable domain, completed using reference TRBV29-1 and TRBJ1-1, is SAVISQKPSRDICQRGTSLTIQCQVDSQVTMMFWYRQQPGQSLTLIATANQGSEATYESGFVIDKFPISRPNLTFSTLTVSNMSPEDSSIYLCSVAPGWGMNTEASFGQGTRLTVV.

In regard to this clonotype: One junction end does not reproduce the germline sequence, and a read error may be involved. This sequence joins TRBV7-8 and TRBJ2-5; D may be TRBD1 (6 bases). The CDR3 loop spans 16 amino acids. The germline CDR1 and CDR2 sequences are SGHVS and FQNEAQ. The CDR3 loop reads CASSFVTTGLQEIQYF. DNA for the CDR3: TGTGCCAGCAGCTTCGTAACGACAGGCTTACAAGAGATCCAGTACTTC.

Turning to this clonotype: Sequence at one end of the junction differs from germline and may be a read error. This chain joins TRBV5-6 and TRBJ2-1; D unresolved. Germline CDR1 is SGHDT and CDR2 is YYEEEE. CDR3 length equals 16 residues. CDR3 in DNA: TGTGCCAACAGCTTGGATTTGGCTGGAATCGGCGATGAGCAGTTCTTC. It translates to CANSLDLAGIGDEQFF.

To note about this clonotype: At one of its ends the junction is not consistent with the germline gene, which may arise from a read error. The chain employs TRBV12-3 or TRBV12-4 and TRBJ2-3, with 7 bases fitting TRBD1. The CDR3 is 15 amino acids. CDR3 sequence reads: CASSSDRVWTDTQCF. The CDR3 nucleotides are TGTGCCAGCAGTTCAGACAGGGTGTGGACAGATACGCAGTGTTTT.

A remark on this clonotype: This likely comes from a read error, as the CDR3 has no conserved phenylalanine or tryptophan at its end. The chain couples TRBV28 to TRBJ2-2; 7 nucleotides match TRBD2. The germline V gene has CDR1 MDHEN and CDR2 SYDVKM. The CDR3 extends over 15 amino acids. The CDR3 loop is CTSNRREPGTGELFI. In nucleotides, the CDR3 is TGTACCAGCAATAGGCGGGAGCCTGGAACCGGGGAGCTGTTTATT.

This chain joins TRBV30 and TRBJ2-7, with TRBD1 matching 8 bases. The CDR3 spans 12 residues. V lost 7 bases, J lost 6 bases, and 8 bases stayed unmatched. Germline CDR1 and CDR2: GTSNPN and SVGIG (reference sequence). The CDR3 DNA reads TGTGCCTATAGTGTAGGACAGGGCGAGCAGTACTTC. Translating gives CAYSVGQGEQYF.

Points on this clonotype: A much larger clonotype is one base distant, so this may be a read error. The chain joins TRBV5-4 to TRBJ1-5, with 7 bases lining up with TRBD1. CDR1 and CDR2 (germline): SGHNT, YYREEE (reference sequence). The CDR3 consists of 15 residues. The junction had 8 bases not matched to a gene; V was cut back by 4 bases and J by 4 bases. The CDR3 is CASSPDRVLNQPQHF. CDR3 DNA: TGTGCCAGCAGCCCCGACAGGGTGCTGAATCAGCCCCAGCATTTT.

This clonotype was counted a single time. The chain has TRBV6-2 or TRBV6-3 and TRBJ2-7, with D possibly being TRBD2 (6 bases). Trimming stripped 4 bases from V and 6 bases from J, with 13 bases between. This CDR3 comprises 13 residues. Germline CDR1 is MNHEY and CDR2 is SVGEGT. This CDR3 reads CASSCGLSSEQYF. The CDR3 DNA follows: TGTGCCAGCAGTTGCGGACTATCAAGCGAGCAGTACTTC.

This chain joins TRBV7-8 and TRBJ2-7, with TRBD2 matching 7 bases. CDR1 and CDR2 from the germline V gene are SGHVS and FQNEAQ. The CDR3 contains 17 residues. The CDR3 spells CDSSLKGGTTVTLEQYF. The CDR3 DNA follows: TGTGACAGTAGCCTGAAGGGAGGGACTACAGTTACCCTCGAGCAGTACTTC.

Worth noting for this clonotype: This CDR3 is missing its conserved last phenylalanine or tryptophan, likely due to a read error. The CDR3 loop is CASSSERVPGELFC. The CDR3 DNA is TGCGCCAGCAGCTCGGAGCGGGTACCCGGGGAGCTGTTTTGT. The rearrangement joins TRBV5-1 to TRBJ2-2; D possibly corresponds to TRBD2 (6 bases). CDR3 size: 14 residues. V gave up 3 bases and J gave up 6 bases, with 12 bases separating them. Per the germline V gene, CDR1 is SGHRS and CDR2 is YFSETQ.

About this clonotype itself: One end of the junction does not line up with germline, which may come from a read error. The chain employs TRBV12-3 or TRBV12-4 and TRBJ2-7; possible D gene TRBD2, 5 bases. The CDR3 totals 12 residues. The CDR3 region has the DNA TGTGCCGGCAGTCACGGAGGCCTTGAGCAGTACTTC. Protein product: CAGSHGGLEQYF.

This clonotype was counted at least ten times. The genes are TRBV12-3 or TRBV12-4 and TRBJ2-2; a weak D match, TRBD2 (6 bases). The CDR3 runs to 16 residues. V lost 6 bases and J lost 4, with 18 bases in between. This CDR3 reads CASSLRGGRITGELFF. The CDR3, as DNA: TGTGCCAGCAGCCTCCGTGGAGGGCGAATCACCGGGGAGCTGTTTTTT.